This T cell receptor beta chain was recovered during a study of regulatory T cells in long-lasting Graves disease. Whole-study findings and limits: Since the sample size was small, accuracy may have been reduced.

As for time point: newly diagnosed GD, antithyroid drugs for less than 3 months. Preparation of the TCR library used RNA extracted from PBMCs. To make TCR beta libraries, researchers used iRepertoire HTBI primers and Arm-PCR of CDR3 regions. One entry per CDR3 protein results from TCRdb running MiXCR on the multiplex PCR reads. The sample lists hundreds of thousands of distinct CDR3 sequences; about 14% were seen once. This CDR3 is built from 13 residues. Germline V CDR1 and CDR2: MNHEY, SMNVEV (reference sequence). The V end was cut by 3 bases, the J end by 9 bases, with 9 bases between. This clonotype has a handful of counts. What it binds is unknown.

Sequencing used peripheral blood mononuclear cells (PBMCs), obtained at new diagnosis, from a patient treated with antithyroid drugs. V gene TRBV27 combines with J gene TRBJ1-6; weak D call: TRBD1 (6 bases). The TCR originated in a female donor with Graves disease. The CDR3 protein is CASSLGGPSPLHF. In DNA, the CDR3 is TGTGCCAGCAGTTTGGGGGGGCCTTCACCCCTCCACTTT.